This T cell receptor beta chain was found in a study of T-cell memory formation after mild COVID-19 (dated by TCRdb to about 2021). A note on the overall study: TCR sequence clusters from the two donors were found to be largely donor specific. T-cell clones expanding and contracting after mild COVID-19 in a couple of donors were tracked by longitudinal TCRalpha and TCRbeta repertoire sequencing. The cohort was made up of two young adult volunteers, one female and one male, who were previously healthy. What the study reported, not specific to this receptor: The detection of some responding clones in pre-infection memory suggests that pre-existing cross-reactive memory T cells joined the SARS-CoV-2 response. Contracting CD4+ clones appeared mostly in the CM and EM memory subsets, whereas CD8+ clones were enriched in EMRA. The study covered only a couple of mild cases, and larger cohorts including severe cases with pre-infection samples were considered necessary. SARS-CoV-2 specificity was not confirmed for the second-wave clones peaking on day 37. Clones contracting from day 15 to 85 had balanced CD4/CD8 phenotypes, while a second wave expanding from day 15 to 37 was biased towards CD4+.

The junction carries 12 bases between V and J, which are trimmed by 5 bases and 2 bases respectively. The CDR3 runs 14 amino acids, cysteine and phenylalanine included. Only the CDR3 DNA is retained, 42 bases long and in frame from the first base. The germline V gene encodes CDR1 LNHNV and CDR2 YYDKDF (reference sequence). The sample was run on an Illumina NovaSeq 6000. TCRalpha and TCRbeta cDNA libraries were constructed by 5'RACE with constant-segment primers, with sample barcodes and unique molecular identifiers being introduced. Trizol reagent was used to extract RNA from every sample. Library amplification was performed in two PCR steps, and a second sample barcode and Illumina TruSeq adapters were introduced in the second step. Libraries were sequenced on an Illumina NovaSeq with 2 x 150 bp paired-end reads. Under the source paper's analysis protocol: Demultiplexing of reads and collapsing into UMI-guided consensus sequences were performed with migec v1.2.7. With mixcr v2.1.11, UMI consensuses were aligned to TRA and TRB V and J templates and assembled into clonotypes. Clonotypes were classified as expanded or contracted when called significant by both edgeR and NoisET, with noise models trained on biological replicates. For edgeR calls, the cutoffs were a false discovery rate-adjusted p below 0.01 and a log2 fold-change threshold of 1. As an exploratory analysis of dynamics, PCA with hierarchical clustering was applied to max-normalized trajectories of the 1000 most abundant clonotypes. Each responding clone was given a CD4 or CD8 phenotype based on the CD4+ and CD8+ repertoires, which had been sequenced separately. The public reads were run again by TCRdb, first through fastp at Q25 and then through MiXCR, and only productive beta chains were kept. All rows with the same CDR3 protein become a single entry with the most common DNA and genes. These V and J calls derive from TCRdb rather than the authors' analysis. This sample is represented by 390,000 or so distinct CDR3 sequences; more than 15% of them were singletons. 20% to 25% of the sample is taken by the ten largest.

A remark on this clonotype: Its antigen target is currently unknown. No base qualities exist here, and no much larger clone lies one base off it.

Ficoll-Paque density gradient centrifugation was used to isolate PBMCs. This sequence uses TRBV15 and TRBJ1-2, with the identity of the D gene unclear. Sequencing was performed on PBMCs or a T cell subset sorted from them (not recorded which). The origin of this receptor is a man aged 18 to 30 who had mild COVID-19 (a few samples of this study predate the infection). The sample titles of this study are shuffled in the database, so cell type and time point are left out; the donor was told from shared clones. The DNA is as follows: TGTGCCACCAGCGGAATAGGGCTCAACTATGGCTACACCTTC. Protein translation: CATSGIGLNYGYTF. With all but the CDR3 taken from the reference TRBV15 and TRBJ1-2 genes, the full variable domain is: DAMVIQNPRYQVTQFGKPVTLSCSQTLNHNVMYWYQQKSSQAPKLLFHYYDKDFNNEADTPDNFQSRRPNTSFCFLDIRSPGLGDTAMYLCATSGIGLNYGYTFGSGTRLTVV.